This T cell receptor beta chain was sequenced during a study of STAT3 mutations in large granular lymphocyte leukemia. Broader study findings: Every T-cell large granular lymphocyte leukemia patient had at least one immunodominant TCR beta clonotype.

Comment on this clone: The target antigen is unknown.

TCRdb's copy holds only in-frame clones and misses some; the assay was immunoSEQ multiplex PCR. The data hold approximately 43,000 clones, with about 81% observed a single time. V lost 1 base to trimming and J lost 0 bases, with 7 bases between them. Germline CDR1 is LNHNV and CDR2 is YYDKDF (reference sequence). The CDR3 length is 15 residues. This receptor was identified in a human donor with T large granular lymphocyte leukemia. Some clones in this sample may be carry-over from other donors' samples. The chain links TRBV15 to TRBJ1-3; D not resolved. Sequences were obtained from PBMCs. The CDR3 spells CATSRVGGSGNTIYF. The CDR3 DNA is TGTGCCACCAGCAGAGTAGGAGGCTCTGGAAACACCATATATTTT.